This TCR beta chain is from a study of blood T cell repertoires in COVID-19. Study context: Specimens from acute and convalescent COVID-19 originated in the United States, Italy and Spain. T cells, B-cell-depleted T cells, or PBMCs supplied cDNA or gDNA.

As originally analysed: The assay estimated nucleated cells by amplifying reference gene primers. TCRdb's table, derived via immunoSEQ multiplex PCR, lists solely in-frame clones and lacks some. V and J calls and clone size come straight from that table; D and trimming were deduced from the DNA. The repertoire holds around 72,000 clones, about 80% seen once, with about 4.4% in the top ten. The CDR3 length is 18 residues. The V gene end was trimmed by 0 bases and the J gene end by 3 bases; junction bases not matched to a gene: 13. Germline V gene lookup returns CDR1 MNHEY and CDR2 SMNVEV (reference sequence).

The specimen sequenced was peripheral blood. J is TRBJ1-2 and V is TRBV27, with 7 nucleotides matching TRBD1. This TCR derives from a woman aged 55-69 years with acute or convalescent COVID-19. The CDR3 here is CASSLSGRGDIFDYGYTF. CDR3 in DNA: TGTGCCAGCAGTTTATCCGGCAGGGGGGATATTTTCGACTATGGCTACACCTTC.